This T cell receptor (beta chain) was found in a study of shared clonotypes between healthy human individuals. This clone was seen just once. Antigen unknown. Study outcomes and limitations: Blood alone was sampled, and tissue repertoires likely differ.

For each subset, genomic DNA was distributed in equal portions over several immunoSEQ plates. This table comes from immunoSEQ multiplex PCR, and its TCRdb copy is limited to in-frame clones, with some not included. The profile covers approximately 600,000 clones, with 85% to 95% appearing a single time and 0.11% taken by the ten largest. Positive CCR7 selection of CD45RO-negative cells yielded the naive CD8 cells, and terminally differentiated effector memory CD45RA+ cells were excluded. Each of the donors was a healthy adult who was HIV-negative and had not had a recent acute infection or vaccination. The clonotype was recovered from a woman in her twenties or thirties in good health. Sequenced: naive CD8+ T cells sorted from blood.

This CDR3 reads CASSRQGTNTEAFF. In DNA form, the CDR3 reads TGTGCCAGCAGTAGACAGGGGACGAACACTGAAGCTTTCTTT. This chain joins TRBV27 and TRBJ1-1; the match to TRBD1 covers 8 bases. This CDR3 is 14 amino acids long. Germline values: CDR1 MNHEY, CDR2 SMNVEV (reference sequence). V lost 5 bases, J lost 1 base, and 3 bases stayed unmatched.